These 16 T cell receptor beta chains were all obtained from the same sample, sequenced in a study of blood T cell repertoires in COVID-19. Clones were read by immunoSEQ multiplex PCR, and TCRdb kept only the in-frame ones, dropping some. The sample holds a few hundred thousand clones, 89% seen once. The sequencing input was PBMCs or T cells enriched from blood (not recorded which). All receptors come from a woman in her twenties or thirties who had recovered from COVID-19.

The CDR3 DNA reads TGTGCCAGCAGCTTGCAAAGCCTCTACGAGCAGTACTTC. Translated, it gives CASSLQSLYEQYF. This chain joins TRBV5-8 and TRBJ2-7; D is unclear. Germline CDR1 SGHTS, CDR2 YDEGEE. The CDR3 totals 13 residues. Between the trimmed V and J ends, which lost 1 base and 3 bases, there was a span of 8 bases.

This clone was recorded a few times. The V and J genes are TRBV19 and TRBJ2-5; 11 positions match TRBD1. This CDR3 contains 15 residues. CDR1 is LNHDA and CDR2 is SQIVND in the germline V gene (reference sequence). Trimming at V came to 5 bases and at J to 5 bases, leaving 7 bases not matched to a gene. The CDR3: CASSSGQGGEETQYF. CDR3 DNA sequence: TGTGCCAGTAGTTCGGGACAGGGGGGTGAGGAGACCCAGTACTTC.

For the CDR3, the DNA is TGCAGCGCCGGGACTAGCGGGAGGGACACCGGGGAGCTGTTTTTT. It yields the protein CSAGTSGRDTGELFF. The V call is TRBV29-1, the J call TRBJ2-2, with 16 positions matching TRBD2. The CDR3 loop spans 15 amino acids. V trimming: 7 bases; J trimming: 3 bases; junction bases outside the gene matches: 2. Per germline, CDR1 SQVTM and CDR2 ANQGSEA.

This clone was seen once. This chain connects TRBV5-1 to TRBJ2-7, with a weak D call TRBD2 (6 bases). Germline assignment: CDR1 SGHRS and CDR2 YFSETQ. CDR3 length: 16 amino acids. V gave up 0 bases and J gave up 2 bases, with 15 bases separating them. The CDR3 DNA is TGCGCCAGCAGCTTGGCAATTGGGGGGATCCCCTACGAGCAGTACTTC. It codes for CASSLAIGGIPYEQYF.

The CDR3, as DNA: TGTGCCACCAGCAGAGATACAAGCGGCATACTCTACGAGCAGTACTTC. Translated: CATSRDTSGILYEQYF. The chain joins TRBV15 to TRBJ2-7; D is possibly TRBD2 (5 bases). The V and J ends lost 0 bases and 3 bases respectively, with 15 bases between them. The CDR3 runs 16 residues. Germline V lookup: CDR1 LNHNV, CDR2 YYDKDF (reference sequence).

In this sample, this clone turned up once. This sequence joins TRBV18 and TRBJ1-1, with unresolved D. The CDR3 contains 13 residues. Germline V CDR1 and CDR2: KGHSH, LQKENI. Trimming took off 2 bases at V and 11 bases at J, with 15 bases between the two ends. The CDR3 loop is CASSPDLGGMAFF. The CDR3 DNA reads TGTGCCAGCTCACCAGACTTGGGCGGGATGGCTTTCTTT.

The chain combines TRBV6-5 with TRBJ2-7; TRBD1 matches at 11 bases. Per germline, CDR1 MNHEY and CDR2 SVGAGI. Germline trimming cut 8 bases from V and 2 bases from J; bases unmatched to any gene: 8. CDR3 length: 15 residues. The DNA for the CDR3 is TGTGCCAGCGGGGACAGGGGGTCGAGTACCTACGAGCAGTACTTC. It encodes CASGDRGSSTYEQYF.

The rearrangement links TRBV5-1 to TRBJ2-7, with TRBD2 identical over 11 bases. The CDR3 runs to 13 residues. Unmatched junction bases numbered 2, after V lost 5 bases and J lost 4 bases. Germline loops: CDR1 SGHRS, CDR2 YFSETQ. CDR3 sequence reads: CASRTSGSYEQYF. The CDR3 DNA reads TGCGCCAGCAGAACTAGCGGGAGTTACGAGCAGTACTTC.

This chain joins TRBV19 and TRBJ2-7; no clear D. Germline lookup yields CDR1 LNHDA and CDR2 SQIVND (reference sequence). Trimming cost V 6 bases and J 7 bases, with 19 bases left between them. This CDR3 is built from 14 residues. CDR3 nucleotides: TGTGCCAGTAGCGAGACGGTTCTCCCCGGGGAGCAGTACTTC. It is translated as CASSETVLPGEQYF.

V gene TRBV7-9 combines with J gene TRBJ2-1; 7 nucleotides match TRBD1. After removal of 5 bases from V and 8 bases from J, the junction contained 9 bases not matched to a gene. The CDR3 is 14 amino acids. The germline V gene has CDR1 SEHNR and CDR2 FQNEAQ (reference sequence). The CDR3 bases are TGTGCCAGCAGCGACGGGACAGACCGCGATGAGCAGTTCTTC. This codes for CASSDGTDRDEQFF.

The count of this clone is one. V and J are TRBV9 and TRBJ2-1; D perhaps matches TRBD1 (6 bases). CDR1 SGDLS and CDR2 YYNGEE come from the germline V gene. Deletions cut 4 bases from V and 5 bases from J, with 13 bases between. The CDR3 totals 14 residues. DNA for the CDR3: TGTGCCAGCAGCCCTTGGACAGAGCACAATGAGCAGTTCTTC. This codes for CASSPWTEHNEQFF.

This clone turned up a few times. The J gene is TRBJ1-2, the V gene TRBV28, with D perhaps TRBD1 (6 bases). This CDR3 has 15 amino acids. Germline assignment: CDR1 MDHEN and CDR2 SYDVKM. V was shortened by 3 bases and J by 7 bases, with 18 bases between the two germline ends. CDR3 in amino acids: CASSFRRQVFGGYTF. CDR3 bases: TGTGCCAGCAGTTTCAGGCGACAGGTCTTTGGTGGCTACACCTTC.

A single count supports this clone. This sequence joins TRBV7-9 and TRBJ1-5; D is perhaps TRBD1 (6 bases). The V gene lost 2 bases and the J gene lost 3 bases, with 14 bases spanning the gap. CDR1 SEHNR and CDR2 FQNEAQ come from the germline V gene (reference sequence). The CDR3 spans 16 residues. The CDR3 region has the DNA TGTGCCAGCAGCTTATCAGGGGTAGCTTCCAATCAGCCCCAGCATTTT. Protein product: CASSLSGVASNQPQHF.

V and J are TRBV2 and TRBJ2-3; 13 bases map to TRBD2. Germline assignment: CDR1 SNHLY and CDR2 FYNNEI. The CDR3 totals 17 residues. Germline trimming cut 6 bases from V and 8 bases from J; bases unmatched to any gene: 14. The CDR3 is CASRTSGRQWIRGTQYF. CDR3 DNA sequence: TGTGCCAGCAGGACTAGCGGGAGGCAATGGATAAGGGGTACGCAGTATTTT.

CDR3 region: CAISEPGTGWEIGNQPQHF. For the CDR3, the DNA is TGTGCCATCAGTGAGCCCGGGACAGGGTGGGAGATAGGCAATCAGCCCCAGCATTTT. The chain recombines TRBV10-3 with TRBJ1-5, with 9 bases matching TRBD1. The CDR3 totals 19 residues. Germline V gene sequence: CDR1 ENHRY, CDR2 SYGVKD. The trim removed 2 bases at V and 2 bases at J, leaving 13 bases unmatched.

The chain joins TRBV10-3 to TRBJ2-7, with 8 bases that match TRBD2. V dropped 3 bases and J dropped 0; count of bases not matched to a gene: 4. Germline assignment: CDR1 ENHRY and CDR2 SYGVKD. The CDR3 is made up of 15 amino acids. CDR3 amino acids: CAISDLREDSYEQYF. The CDR3 DNA is TGTGCCATCAGTGACCTGCGGGAGGACTCCTACGAGCAGTACTTC.